The clone carrying this TCR beta chain was picked up a small number of times. Its antigen is currently unknown. The data originate from a study of T-cell memory formation after mild COVID-19. Overall study: TCR clusters were mostly confined to one donor each.

TCRdb re-derived calls from the 5' RACE reads in MiXCR, one entry per CDR3 protein. The data hold approximately 290,000 distinct CDR3 sequences, with around 19% observed a single time. The CDR3 consists of 14 residues. V was trimmed by 7 bases and J by 2 bases, leaving 11 bases between them. Germline loops: CDR1 KGHDR, CDR2 SFDVKD. General study points: Balance between CD4 and CD8 was seen in clones contracting day 15 to 85, and a CD4+ lean was seen in later expanders.

This TCR derives from a man aged 18-30 years who had mild COVID-19 (a few samples of this study predate the infection). Cell type and time point are not known. Source material: PBMCs or a T cell subset sorted from them (not recorded which). The genes are TRBV24-1 and TRBJ2-1; a possible D gene is TRBD1 (6 bases). The CDR3 sequence: CATRRGMTYNEQFF. CDR3 bases: TGTGCCACCAGGAGGGGGATGACCTACAATGAGCAGTTCTTC.